The clone carrying this T cell receptor beta chain was seen at least ten times. Its antigen remains unidentified. This record comes from a study of T cells in Graves' hyperthyroidism and ophthalmopathy. Uncontrolled infections, other autoimmune diseases, pregnancy or lactation led to exclusion of patients. Study outcomes and limitations: Peripheral blood also featured most of the thyroid clonotypes expanded above 0.001.

Germline loops: CDR1 SGHAT, CDR2 FQNNGV. The CDR3 sequence is 14 residues long. V gave up 2 bases and J gave up 11 bases; unmatched junction bases: 7. TCR beta CDR3 region amplification was performed from RNA transcripts. Primed by the HTBI set, a first-round RT-PCR was run on the TCR CDR3. A single record per CDR3 protein comes from TCRdb applying MiXCR to the multiplex PCR reads. The sample gives about 290,000 distinct CDR3 sequences, approximately 18% of which show up once; approximately 35% is in the top ten. This chain links TRBV11-2 with TRBJ2-1; 9 nucleotides match TRBD2. The source is a man in his forties or fifties with Graves' ophthalmopathy. The sequencing sample was made of blood. CDR3 DNA sequence: TGTGCCAGCAGCTTAAGTCTAGCGGGATCCCAGCAGTTCTTC. Translated: CASSLSLAGSQQFF. Full variable domain (rest looked up from reference TRBV11-2 and TRBJ2-1): EAGVAQSPRYKIIEKRQSVAFWCNPISGHATLYWYQQILGQGPKLLIQFQNNGVVDDSQLPKDRFSAERLKGVDSTLKIQPAKLEDSAVYLCASSLSLAGSQQFFGPGTRLTVL.